Below are 3 T cell receptor beta chains sequenced from a single sample in a study of blood T cell repertoires in COVID-19. The table came from immunoSEQ multiplex PCR; TCRdb's copy has only in-frame clones and leaves some out. The sample lists 150,000 to 200,000 clones; 89% were seen once. Sequencing was done on a sample of PBMCs or T cells enriched from blood (not recorded which). The receptors were gathered from a young woman who had recovered from COVID-19.

In its sample, this clone was seen a few times. V and J are TRBV3-1 (or the pseudogene TRBV3-2) and TRBJ2-1; D perhaps matches TRBD2 (5 bases). Germline V lookup: CDR1 LGHDT, CDR2 YNNKEL (reference sequence). Trimming took off 6 bases at V and 3 bases at J, with 12 bases between the two ends. The CDR3 runs 14 residues. As DNA, the CDR3 is TGTGCCAGCAGTGGACTGTCCCTCTACAATGAGCAGTTCTTC. Translated, it gives CASSGLSLYNEQFF.

In DNA, the CDR3 is TGTGCTAGTGGTTTGTCGGGGGGCGATAATAAGCAGTTCTTC. Translating gives CASGLSGGDNKQFF. This chain connects TRBV12-5 to TRBJ2-1; D perhaps matches TRBD2 (7 bases). CDR3 size: 14 residues. The V end was cut by 2 bases, the J end by 11 bases, with 16 bases between. Germline V CDR1 and CDR2: LGHNT, FRNRAP.

V usage is TRBV4-1 and J usage is TRBJ2-5; a weak D match, TRBD2 (5 bases). The V end was cut by 1 base, the J end by 4 bases, with 10 bases between. Germline loops: CDR1 MGHRA, CDR2 YSYEKL. This CDR3 spans 14 amino acids. The CDR3 DNA reads TGCGCCAGCAGCCAAGTAGCGAACGTAGAGACCCAGTACTTC. It specifies CASSQVANVETQYF.